Following are 8 T cell receptor beta chains from one sample sequenced in a study of radiotherapy plus CTLA-4 blockade in lung cancer. The protocol was immunoSEQ multiplex PCR, while the TCRdb copy is restricted to in-frame clones and leaves out a portion. Here the sample spans about 95,000 clones, about 83% being singletons. This specimen consisted of peripheral blood, obtained from a patient treated with radiotherapy plus ipilimumab. These TCRs come from a human donor with non-small cell lung cancer who had stable disease on radiotherapy plus ipilimumab.

This clone appeared a few times. This rearrangement joins TRBV5-4 to TRBJ2-7, with a possible D match to TRBD2 (6 bases). The germline gives CDR1 SGHNT, CDR2 YYREEE (reference sequence). Trimming stripped 4 bases from V and 7 bases from J, with 12 bases between. This CDR3 region has 12 residues. CDR3 amino acids: CASSTGGWEQYF. The CDR3 DNA follows: TGTGCCAGCAGCACCGGAGGGTGGGAGCAGTACTTC.

The rearrangement joins TRBV18 to TRBJ1-1; no reliable D call. This CDR3 spans 13 amino acids. Germline V gene lookup returns CDR1 KGHSH and CDR2 LQKENI. V lost 3 bases and J 1 base, leaving 6 bases between the germline ends. The chain's CDR3 is CASSPQPNTEAFF. The CDR3 DNA follows: TGTGCCAGCTCACCTCAACCGAACACTGAAGCTTTCTTT.

The V and J genes are TRBV28 and TRBJ2-2; 7 nucleotides agree with TRBD2. Germline-derived CDR1 and CDR2 are MDHEN and SYDVKM. J gave up 0 bases and V 6 bases, and 4 bases lay outside the gene matches. The CDR3 consists of 15 residues. CDR3 protein: CASRPGLANTGELFF. The DNA of the CDR3 is TGTGCCAGCAGACCAGGACTAGCGAACACCGGGGAGCTGTTTTTT.

V and J are TRBV2 and TRBJ1-3; D is possibly TRBD1 (5 bases). The CDR3 length is 14 residues. Trimming pared 4 bases from V and 0 bases from J, leaving 7 bases between. In germline, CDR1 is SNHLY, CDR2 FYNNEI. CDR3 DNA sequence: TGTGCCAGCAGTGGGCAGGGCTCTGGAAACACCATATATTTT. The encoded protein is CASSGQGSGNTIYF.

This clone was counted once. V and J are TRBV28 and TRBJ1-1; 7 nucleotides line up with TRBD1. Germline V lookup: CDR1 MDHEN, CDR2 SYDVKM. This CDR3 spans 16 amino acids. The J segment lost 3 bases and the V segment lost 4 bases, leaving 11 bases of the junction unmatched. CDR3 loop: CASSYPLTGRDTEAFF. The CDR3 bases are TGTGCCAGCAGTTACCCCCTGACAGGGAGGGACACTGAAGCTTTCTTT.

The chain is built from TRBV29-1 and TRBJ1-5; D is uncertain. The CDR3 contains 14 residues. Germline-derived CDR1 and CDR2 are SQVTM and ANQGSEA. Trimming removed 4 bases at V and 1 base at J, with 11 bases between. DNA of the CDR3: TGCAGCGTTGGAGTACCGGGGAGCAATCAGCCCCAGCATTTT. Translation: CSVGVPGSNQPQHF.

The rearrangement uses TRBV6-5 and TRBJ2-7, with 7 positions matching TRBD2. Germline trimming cut 4 bases from V and 7 bases from J; bases unmatched to any gene: 13. There are 15 residues in the CDR3. The germline CDR1 and CDR2 sequences are MNHEY and SVGAGI. CDR3 DNA: TGTGCCAGCAGTTTAGAGGGGACTATCCAGTTGGAGCAGTACTTC. Its protein is CASSLEGTIQLEQYF.

V usage is TRBV5-4 and J usage is TRBJ1-1; TRBD1 aligns across 7 bases. In germline, CDR1 is SGHNT, CDR2 YYREEE (reference sequence). The V and J ends lost 4 bases and 3 bases, in that order; junction bases with no gene match: 6. This CDR3 contains 14 residues. The CDR3 coding sequence is TGTGCCAGCAGCAGAGACAGGGTCGACACTGAAGCTTTCTTT. Protein: CASSRDRVDTEAFF.